These 27 T cell receptor beta chains share one sample of origin, sequenced in a study of control samples from healthy donors and cancer patients. Sequenced by immunoSEQ multiplex PCR; TCRdb stores in-frame clones only, minus some. This sample has some 130,000 clones, with around 92% found just once. What was sequenced was PBMCs. Receptor source: a man aged 45-65 years with head and neck cancer.

The V gene is TRBV7-2, the J gene TRBJ2-1; 11 nucleotides agree with TRBD2. Per germline, CDR1 SGHTA and CDR2 FQGNSA. This CDR3 is built from 15 residues. V shed 8 bases and J 3 bases; nucleotides not matched to a gene: 6. As DNA, the CDR3 is TGTGCCAGCGGTTTTACTAGCGGGAGCTACAATGAGCAGTTCTTC. Residues: CASGFTSGSYNEQFF. The full variable domain, with the rest looked up from reference TRBV7-2 and TRBJ2-1, is GAGVSQSPSNKVTEKGKDVELRCDPISGHTALYWYRQSLGQGLEFLIYFQGNSAPDKSGLPSDRFSAERTGGSVSTLTIQRTQQEDSAVYLCASGFTSGSYNEQFFGPGTRLTVL.

This rearrangement joins TRBV4-1 to TRBJ2-1; the match to TRBD2 covers 11 bases. With 6 bases clipped from V and 6 bases from J, the junction kept 7 bases outside the gene matches. This CDR3 is built from 15 residues. Germline V lookup: CDR1 MGHRA, CDR2 YSYEKL. This CDR3 reads CASSTLAGVGNEQFF. CDR3 bases: TGCGCCAGCAGTACACTAGCGGGAGTTGGCAATGAGCAGTTCTTC.

The CDR3 bases are TGTGCCACCAGTGATTCCCGGGACAGCGCTCAGCCCCAGCATTTT. It is translated as CATSDSRDSAQPQHF. This chain links TRBV24-1 with TRBJ1-5, with 7 bases that match TRBD1. Germline assignment: CDR1 KGHDR and CDR2 SFDVKD. The CDR3 length is 15 residues. The junction had 6 bases not matched to a gene; V was cut back by 2 bases and J by 6 bases.

This clone was detected only a few times. Different DNA sequences within this sample yield the same CDR3. The rearrangement links TRBV9 to TRBJ1-6; D is uncertain. This CDR3 has 15 residues. V lost 0 bases and J 7 bases, leaving 11 bases between the germline ends. Germline V lookup: CDR1 SGDLS, CDR2 YYNGEE. The CDR3 spells CASSVGEGPNSPLHF. CDR3 DNA: TGTGCCAGCAGCGTAGGGGAGGGCCCCAATTCACCCCTCCACTTT. The full variable domain, rest sourced from reference TRBV9 and TRBJ1-6, is DSGVTQTPKHLITATGQRVTLRCSPRSGDLSVYWYQQSLDQGLQFLIQYYNGEERAKGNILERFSAQQFPDLHSELNLSSLELGDSALYFCASSVGEGPNSPLHFGNGTRLTVT.

The chain is built from TRBV18 and TRBJ1-3; 8 bases are shared with TRBD1. Germline V gene lookup returns CDR1 KGHSH and CDR2 LQKENI. Trimming removed 5 bases from V and 1 base from J; junction bases left unmatched: 10. The CDR3 runs to 17 residues. The CDR3 loop reads CASSTGGQGASGNTIYF. DNA of the CDR3: TGTGCCAGCTCAACGGGCGGACAGGGAGCGTCTGGAAACACCATATATTTT.

V gene TRBV6-2 or TRBV6-3 combines with J gene TRBJ2-1; 10 bases match TRBD2. Germline V CDR1 and CDR2: MNHEY, SVGEGT. The CDR3 sequence is 16 residues long. The J segment lost 9 bases and the V segment lost 6 bases, leaving 14 bases of the junction unmatched. CDR3 loop: CASSPRGAGGPGEQFF. The CDR3 coding sequence is TGTGCCAGCAGCCCTCGAGGAGCGGGAGGGCCGGGTGAGCAGTTCTTC.

The chain joins TRBV23-1 to TRBJ1-2, with TRBD1 identical over 7 bases. TRBV23-1 is noted as an ORF with a role that remains uncertain. The V segment lost 2 bases and the J segment 3 bases; nucleotides outside the gene matches: 6. The CDR3 contains 15 residues. The CDR3 sequence is CASSQSQGEHYGYTF. The CDR3 DNA reads as TGCGCCAGCAGTCAAAGCCAGGGGGAGCACTATGGCTACACCTTC.

CDR3 DNA: TGTGCCAGCAGTGGACGGACACTTCAAGAGACCCAGTACTTC. Translated, it gives CASSGRTLQETQYF. The V and J genes are TRBV2 and TRBJ2-5, with a possible D match to TRBD1 (5 bases). The germline V and J ends were trimmed by 4 bases and 2 bases, with 11 bases remaining between them. This CDR3 is built from 14 residues. CDR1 is SNHLY, CDR2 FYNNEI, per germline.

V is TRBV9 and J is TRBJ2-3; D possibly uses TRBD1 or TRBD2 (6 bases each). Looked up from germline, CDR1 is SGDLS and CDR2 is YYNGEE. The CDR3 sequence is 16 residues long. V was trimmed by 0 bases and J by 1 base, leaving 12 bases between them. The CDR3 protein is CASSVGGADRTDTQYF. CDR3 nucleotide sequence: TGTGCCAGCAGCGTAGGGGGGGCGGACCGCACAGATACGCAGTATTTT.

The chain couples TRBV28 to TRBJ2-2; 14 bases agree with TRBD2. This CDR3 is 18 amino acids long. CDR1 MDHEN and CDR2 SYDVKM come from the germline V gene. V lost 10 bases to trimming and J lost 2 bases; unmatched junction nucleotides: 12. CDR3 region: CATIGTSGRQANTGELFF. The DNA of the CDR3 is TGTGCCACCATCGGGACTAGCGGGAGACAAGCCAACACCGGGGAGCTGTTTTTT.

The rearrangement joins TRBV9 to TRBJ2-7; D may correspond to TRBD1 or TRBD2 (5 bases each). V shed 4 bases and J shed 2 bases, with 13 bases lying between them. The CDR3 totals 14 residues. In germline, CDR1 is SGDLS, CDR2 YYNGEE. Here the CDR3 DNA reads TGTGCCAGCAGCCGAGGGACGACAACCTACGAGCAGTACTTC. Translating gives CASSRGTTTYEQYF.

The chain is built from TRBV15 and TRBJ1-2; tentative D call: TRBD1 (6 bases). Trimming pared 1 base from V and 1 base from J, leaving 16 bases between. CDR1 is LNHNV and CDR2 is YYDKDF in the germline V gene (reference sequence). This CDR3 region has 17 residues. CDR3 nucleotide sequence: TGTGCCACCAGCAGAGTGGACAGCCACCCCATTAACTATGGCTACACCTTC. It is translated as CATSRVDSHPINYGYTF. Full variable domain (outside the CDR3, taken from reference TRBV15 and TRBJ1-2): DAMVIQNPRYQVTQFGKPVTLSCSQTLNHNVMYWYQQKSSQAPKLLFHYYDKDFNNEADTPDNFQSRRPNTSFCFLDIRSPGLGDTAMYLCATSRVDSHPINYGYTFGSGTRLTVV.

The J gene is TRBJ2-7, the V gene TRBV27; 11 nucleotides match TRBD1. CDR3 length: 15 amino acids. Losses at the gene ends were 2 bases for V and 7 bases for J; bases not matched to a gene: 7. Per germline, CDR1 MNHEY and CDR2 SMNVEV (reference sequence). In nucleotides, the CDR3 is TGTGCCAGCAGTTTAGCTCGGACAGGGGGCCGGGAGCAGTACTTC. This sequence encodes CASSLARTGGREQYF.

The chain is built from TRBV19 and TRBJ1-5; 10 nucleotides match TRBD1. V lost 3 bases and J lost 0; bases outside the gene matches: 8. This CDR3 contains 18 residues. Germline CDR1 is LNHDA and CDR2 is SQIVND (reference sequence). Here the CDR3 DNA reads TGTGCCAGTAGTATTTTAGACAGGGGGCGGCCTAGCAATCAGCCCCAGCATTTT. The encoded protein is CASSILDRGRPSNQPQHF. The full variable domain, rest sourced from reference TRBV19 and TRBJ1-5, is DGGITQSPKYLFRKEGQNVTLSCEQNLNHDAMYWYRQDPGQGLRLIYYSQIVNDFQKGDIAEGYSVSREKKESFPLTVTSAQKNPTAFYLCASSILDRGRPSNQPQHFGDGTRLSIL.

The rearrangement joins TRBV7-9 to TRBJ2-5; no clear D. Germline-derived CDR1 and CDR2 are SEHNR and FQNEAQ (reference sequence). With 2 bases removed from V and 1 base from J, the gap between germline ends came to 8 bases. The CDR3 length is 14 residues. The CDR3 loop is CASSLPLLQETQYF. The CDR3 DNA reads as TGTGCCAGCAGCTTACCCTTACTCCAAGAGACCCAGTACTTC.

As to this clone: Compared with germline, one end of the junction differs, possibly owing to a read error. The rearrangement joins TRBV5-1 to TRBJ2-6, with TRBD1 matching over 7 bases. The CDR3 is 14 amino acids. Germline CDR1 reads SGHRS; CDR2 reads YFSETQ. The chain's CDR3 is CASRGTGQAYVLTF. The CDR3 DNA reads TGCGCCAGCAGGGGAACTGGACAGGCCTACGTCCTGACTTTC.

The chain recombines TRBV5-1 with TRBJ2-6; D remains unclear. The CDR3 runs to 15 residues. V lost 0 bases to trimming and J lost 0 bases, with 4 bases between them. CDR1 and CDR2 (germline): SGHRS, YFSETQ. CDR3 protein: CASSLVPSGANVLTF. The CDR3 DNA reads TGCGCCAGCAGCTTGGTCCCCTCTGGGGCCAACGTCCTGACTTTC.

DNA of the CDR3: TGTGCCAGCAGCCAAGAATCCGGGAGGCAGTTCTTC. The encoded protein is CASSQESGRQFF. V usage is TRBV3-1 (or the pseudogene TRBV3-2) and J usage is TRBJ2-1, with D perhaps matching TRBD2 (6 bases). The CDR3 is 12 amino acids. Between the trimmed V and J ends, which lost 0 bases and 12 bases, there was a span of 9 bases. Germline values: CDR1 LGHDT, CDR2 YNNKEL (reference sequence).

This chain connects TRBV27 to TRBJ2-7, with D perhaps assigned TRBD1 or TRBD2 (6 bases each). Trimming took off 3 bases at V and 5 bases at J, with 8 bases between the two ends. The CDR3 covers 12 residues. Germline-derived CDR1 and CDR2 are MNHEY and SMNVEV (reference sequence). The CDR3 is CASSLGGHEQYF. CDR3 DNA: TGTGCCAGCAGTTTGGGGGGCCACGAGCAGTACTTC.

The chain carries TRBV19 and TRBJ1-1; TRBD1 matches 7 bases. This CDR3 contains 13 residues. Germline loops: CDR1 LNHDA, CDR2 SQIVND (reference sequence). V dropped 1 base and J dropped 8; count of bases not matched to a gene: 4. In DNA, the CDR3 is TGTGCCAGTAGTATAGTGGGACAGCTCGAAGCTTTCTTT. This translates into CASSIVGQLEAFF.

CDR3 protein: CASSPQGANTEAFF. Written as DNA, the CDR3 is TGCGCCAGCAGCCCACAGGGGGCGAACACTGAAGCTTTCTTT. The chain combines TRBV5-1 with TRBJ1-1; 9 nucleotides agree with TRBD1. Trimming at V came to 4 bases and at J to 1 base, leaving 2 bases not matched to a gene. The CDR3 runs 14 residues. CDR1 and CDR2 (germline): SGHRS, YFSETQ. Complete variable domain (other parts from reference TRBV5-1 and TRBJ1-1): KAGVTQTPRYLIKTRGQQVTLSCSPISGHRSVSWYQQTPGQGLQFLFEYFSETQRNKGNFPGRFSGRQFSNSRSEMNVSTLELGDSALYLCASSPQGANTEAFFGQGTRLTVV.

This chain uses TRBV9 with TRBJ1-2; D perhaps matches TRBD1 (6 bases). CDR3 length: 15 residues. V was cut by 3 bases and J by 7 bases, with 19 bases left in between. Germline V gene data show CDR1 as SGDLS and CDR2 as YYNGEE. CDR3 amino acids: CASSARGTGRSGYTF. CDR3 DNA sequence: TGTGCCAGCAGCGCCCGGGGCACAGGGAGATCTGGCTACACCTTC.

The chain links TRBV18 to TRBJ2-5, with D perhaps matching TRBD1 (6 bases). V lost 2 bases to trimming and J lost 2 bases, with 6 bases between them. CDR1 and CDR2 from the germline V gene are KGHSH and LQKENI. The CDR3 has 13 amino acids. CDR3 amino acids: CASSPGQQETQYF. The CDR3 DNA follows: TGTGCCAGCTCACCAGGACAGCAAGAGACCCAGTACTTC.

This clone showed up just once. This sequence joins TRBV14 and TRBJ2-5; 11 bases agree with TRBD2. Trimming at V came to 0 bases and at J to 4 bases, leaving 7 bases not matched to a gene. This CDR3 comprises 17 residues. The germline gives CDR1 SGHDN, CDR2 FVKESK. The DNA for the CDR3 is TGTGCCAGCAGCCAAGATCCCAGACTAGCGGGAATAGAGACCCAGTACTTC. This encodes CASSQDPRLAGIETQYF.

The CDR3 protein is CASSSRAPLDYGYTF. Written as DNA, the CDR3 is TGTGCCAGCAGCTCTAGGGCCCCTTTAGACTATGGCTACACCTTC. The J gene is TRBJ1-2, the V gene TRBV7-9; D remains ambiguous. With 4 bases removed from V and 3 bases from J, the gap between germline ends came to 15 bases. CDR1 is SEHNR and CDR2 is FQNEAQ in the germline V gene (reference sequence). The CDR3 length is 15 residues.

This chain joins TRBV29-1 and TRBJ2-1; 12 positions match TRBD2. CDR1 and CDR2 from the germline V gene are SQVTM and ANQGSEA. J gave up 7 bases and V 4 bases, and 8 bases lay outside the gene matches. The CDR3 spans 15 residues. The CDR3 loop reads CSVVRSSGGVNEQFF. In DNA, the CDR3 is TGCAGCGTTGTTAGGTCTAGCGGGGGGGTAAATGAGCAGTTCTTC.

This clone was recorded only once. This chain's CDR3 is CASSQELAGAFGNEQFF. CDR3 in DNA: TGTGCCAGCAGCCAAGAGCTAGCGGGAGCCTTCGGCAATGAGCAGTTCTTC. The chain couples TRBV4-2 to TRBJ2-1, with 10 nucleotides matching TRBD2. The germline V gene encodes CDR1 LGHNA and CDR2 YNFKEQ. The CDR3 is 17 amino acids. With V trimmed by 0 bases and J by 6 bases, 8 bases remained unmatched.